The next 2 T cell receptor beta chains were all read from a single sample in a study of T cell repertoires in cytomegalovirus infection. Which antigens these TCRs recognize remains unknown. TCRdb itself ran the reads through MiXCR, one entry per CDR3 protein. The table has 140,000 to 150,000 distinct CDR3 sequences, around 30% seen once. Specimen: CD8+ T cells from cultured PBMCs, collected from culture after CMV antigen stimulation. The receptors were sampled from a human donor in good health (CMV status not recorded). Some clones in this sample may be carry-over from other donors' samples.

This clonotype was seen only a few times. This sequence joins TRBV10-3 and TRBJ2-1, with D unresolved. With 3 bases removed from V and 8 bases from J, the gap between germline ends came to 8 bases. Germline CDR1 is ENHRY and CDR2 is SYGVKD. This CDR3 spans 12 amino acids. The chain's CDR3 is CAISDRRDEQFF. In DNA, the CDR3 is TGTGCCATCAGTGATAGGCGTGATGAGCAGTTCTTC.

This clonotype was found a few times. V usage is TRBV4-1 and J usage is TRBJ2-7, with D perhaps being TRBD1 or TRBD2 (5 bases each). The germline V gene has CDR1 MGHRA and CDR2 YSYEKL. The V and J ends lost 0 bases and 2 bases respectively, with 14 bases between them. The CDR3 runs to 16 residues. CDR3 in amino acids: CASSQEGTPDTYEQYF. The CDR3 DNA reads TGCGCCAGCAGCCAAGAAGGGACGCCGGACACCTACGAGCAGTACTTC.